The 32 T cell receptor beta chains below all came from one sample that was sequenced in a study of graft-versus-host responses after intestinal transplantation. Antigen specificity for these receptors is unknown. Sequencing used immunoSEQ multiplex PCR; TCRdb keeps in-frame clones, though not all of them. The sample has some 130,000 clones; approximately 92% are singletons. The source was unstimulated CD4+ T cells sorted from spleen or lymph node cells, collected before intestinal transplant. The receptors derive from a human donor who received an intestinal transplant.

The CDR3 bases are TGTGCCAGCAGTTACTCCGGGACAGGGATACAAGAGACCCAGTACTTC. Protein product: CASSYSGTGIQETQYF. This chain joins TRBV6-5 and TRBJ2-5; 9 bases line up with TRBD1. This CDR3 spans 16 amino acids. With 0 bases clipped from V and 2 bases from J, the junction kept 4 bases outside the gene matches. The V gene's germline CDR1 is MNHEY and CDR2 SVGAGI.

The chain carries TRBV6-5 and TRBJ2-3; the match to TRBD1 covers 8 bases. The V gene end was trimmed by 2 bases and the J gene end by 4 bases; junction bases not matched to a gene: 5. Germline V CDR1 and CDR2: MNHEY, SVGAGI. The CDR3 sequence is 15 residues long. The CDR3 region has the DNA TGTGCCAGCAGTTACGGGACAGGTAGCGCAGATACGCAGTATTTT. This translates into CASSYGTGSADTQYF.

This rearrangement joins TRBV5-1 to TRBJ1-5; maybe TRBD1 (5 bases). CDR3 length equals 13 residues. Germline values: CDR1 SGHRS, CDR2 YFSETQ. V shed 2 bases and J shed 5 bases, with 8 bases lying between them. This chain's CDR3 is CASSFTGDQPQHF. Here the CDR3 DNA reads TGCGCCAGCAGCTTTACAGGAGATCAGCCCCAGCATTTT.

The chain employs TRBV4-1 and TRBJ2-7, with TRBD2 matching over 7 bases. CDR3 size: 16 residues. Germline-derived CDR1 and CDR2 are MGHRA and YSYEKL. J was trimmed by 2 bases and V by 1 base; bases with no gene match: 8. CDR3 DNA: TGCGCCAGCAGCCAAGCCTCGCTAGCGGCCACCTACGAGCAGTACTTC. Its translation: CASSQASLAATYEQYF.

V is TRBV7-6 and J is TRBJ2-1, with 8 bases that match TRBD2. V was clipped by 5 bases and J by 2 bases; unmatched bases: 11. Germline lookup yields CDR1 SGHVS and CDR2 FNYEAQ. The CDR3 covers 17 residues. This chain's CDR3 is CASSLGLARTPYNEQFF. CDR3 DNA: TGTGCCAGCAGCCTCGGACTAGCCAGGACACCCTACAATGAGCAGTTCTTC. Using reference TRBV7-6 and TRBJ2-1 for the parts outside the CDR3, the full variable domain is GAGVSQSPRYKVTKRGQDVALRCDPISGHVSLYWYRQALGQGPEFLTYFNYEAQQDKSGLPNDRFSAERPEGSISTLTIQRTEQRDSAMYRCASSLGLARTPYNEQFFGPGTRLTVL.

This chain joins TRBV2 and TRBJ2-5; D tentatively fits TRBD1 or TRBD2 (5 bases each). Germline lookup yields CDR1 SNHLY and CDR2 FYNNEI. The V end lost 6 bases, the J end lost 3 bases, and 17 bases lay between the germline ends. This CDR3 is 15 amino acids long. The CDR3 nucleotides are TGTGCCAGCAGACCCGACCGGGGCCCAGAAGAGACCCAGTACTTC. Its translation: CASRPDRGPEETQYF.

This sequence joins TRBV7-2 and TRBJ1-5; no reliable D call. CDR1 and CDR2 from the germline V gene are SGHTA and FQGNSA. With 4 bases removed from V and 2 bases from J, the gap between germline ends came to 6 bases. The CDR3 covers 13 residues. For the CDR3, the DNA is TGTGCCAGCAGCTCCCAGGGCAATCAGCCCCAGCATTTT. It yields the protein CASSSQGNQPQHF.

The chain combines TRBV28 with TRBJ2-4; D is uncertain. The germline CDR1 and CDR2 sequences are MDHEN and SYDVKM. This CDR3 has 15 residues. V lost 2 bases, J lost 0 bases, and 8 bases lay in between. The CDR3: CASSLPTLAKNIQYF. The DNA for the CDR3 is TGTGCCAGCAGTTTACCCACCCTAGCCAAAAACATTCAGTACTTC.

This chain joins TRBV7-9 and TRBJ1-2; no clear D. The CDR3 has 14 amino acids. CDR1 and CDR2 from the germline V gene are SEHNR and FQNEAQ (reference sequence). The V gene lost 4 bases and the J gene lost 2 bases, with 11 bases spanning the gap. This CDR3 is CASSSTTENYGYTF. In nucleotides, the CDR3 is TGTGCCAGCAGCTCCACGACGGAAAACTATGGCTACACCTTC.

The genes are TRBV6-5 and TRBJ2-7; 9 nucleotides line up with TRBD1. The CDR3 contains 13 residues. J lost 7 bases, V lost 4 bases, and 5 bases had no gene match. Germline assignment: CDR1 MNHEY and CDR2 SVGAGI. The CDR3 loop is CASSSGQGGEQYF. CDR3 in DNA: TGTGCCAGCAGTTCGGGACAGGGTGGGGAGCAGTACTTC.

The chain recombines TRBV28 with TRBJ2-1; TRBD2 aligns across 13 bases. Germline assignment: CDR1 MDHEN and CDR2 SYDVKM. This CDR3 has 15 amino acids. V shed 5 bases, J shed 2 bases, and the junction held 0 bases outside the gene matches. The CDR3 loop reads CASSTSGRAYNEQFF. The CDR3 nucleotides are TGTGCCAGCAGTACTAGCGGGAGGGCCTACAATGAGCAGTTCTTC.

The chain has TRBV7-9 and TRBJ2-3; TRBD1 matches at 9 bases. The CDR3 spans 15 residues. The V segment lost 5 bases and the J segment 4 bases; nucleotides outside the gene matches: 7. CDR1 is SEHNR and CDR2 is FQNEAQ in the germline V gene (reference sequence). CDR3 coding DNA: TGTGCCAGCAGCCGTTTCGGGACAGGGCCAGATACGCAGTATTTT. Its protein product is CASSRFGTGPDTQYF.

This chain connects TRBV5-1 to TRBJ2-5; 7 nucleotides agree with TRBD2. The V gene end was trimmed by 0 bases and the J gene end by 7 bases; junction bases not matched to a gene: 9. The V gene's germline CDR1 is SGHRS and CDR2 YFSETQ. The CDR3 totals 15 residues. The CDR3 region is CASSLANGRVRTQYF. The DNA for the CDR3 is TGCGCCAGCAGCTTGGCCAATGGGAGGGTACGGACCCAGTACTTC.

A few counts support this clone. The gene calls are TRBV19 and TRBJ2-7, with 8 bases lining up with TRBD1. Germline CDR1 reads LNHDA; CDR2 reads SQIVND (reference sequence). This CDR3 comprises 14 residues. V lost 9 bases and J lost 0; bases outside the gene matches: 7. The CDR3 loop reads CASRDRRSSYEQYF. The CDR3 nucleotides read TGTGCCAGCAGGGACAGGAGGAGCTCCTACGAGCAGTACTTC.

This clone was recorded once. The chain uses TRBV28 and TRBJ2-3, with 8 bases that match TRBD2. The CDR3 is 18 amino acids. After removal of 4 bases from V and 2 bases from J, the junction contained 14 bases not matched to a gene. CDR1 and CDR2 (germline): MDHEN, SYDVKM. The CDR3 DNA follows: TGTGCCAGCAGTTCCCCCGGTCGGAGCGGGAGAACCACAGATACGCAGTATTTT. Translated: CASSSPGRSGRTTDTQYF.

J is TRBJ1-5 and V is TRBV28; no clear D. Germline V CDR1 and CDR2: MDHEN, SYDVKM. The CDR3 loop spans 11 amino acids. V lost 5 bases and J lost 11, with 10 bases in between. CDR3 coding DNA: TGTGCCAGCAGTCCCCCGGAGGCCCAGCATTTT. Translated, it gives CASSPPEAQHF.

The chain carries TRBV28 and TRBJ2-7, with 7 bases matching TRBD1. Losses at the gene ends were 4 bases for V and 1 base for J; bases not matched to a gene: 7. Per the germline V gene, CDR1 is MDHEN and CDR2 is SYDVKM. This CDR3 comprises 15 residues. The CDR3 DNA follows: TGTGCCAGCAGTTCAGGACAGGCGGGTTCCTACGAGCAGTACTTC. Translation: CASSSGQAGSYEQYF.

The chain links TRBV28 to TRBJ1-1; D ambiguous. This CDR3 is built from 14 residues. The germline CDR1 and CDR2 sequences are MDHEN and SYDVKM. Trimming cost V 2 bases and J 8 bases, with 15 bases left between them. This chain's CDR3 is CASSLGPGYLEAFF. CDR3 nucleotides: TGTGCCAGCAGTTTAGGGCCGGGTTATCTGGAAGCTTTCTTT.

This clone was observed once. The chain employs TRBV5-1 and TRBJ1-1; a weak D match, TRBD1 (5 bases). Trimming took 1 base from V and 1 from J, leaving 14 bases between them. Per the germline V gene, CDR1 is SGHRS and CDR2 is YFSETQ. This CDR3 spans 16 amino acids. CDR3 amino acids: CASSLYQYDRNTEAFF. The CDR3 DNA sequence: TGCGCCAGCAGCTTGTACCAATATGACAGGAACACTGAAGCTTTCTTT. The full variable domain, with the rest looked up from reference TRBV5-1 and TRBJ1-1, is KAGVTQTPRYLIKTRGQQVTLSCSPISGHRSVSWYQQTPGQGLQFLFEYFSETQRNKGNFPGRFSGRQFSNSRSEMNVSTLELGDSALYLCASSLYQYDRNTEAFFGQGTRLTVV.

Regarding this clone: The junction shows a germline mismatch at one end, possibly a read error. CDR3 in DNA: TGCAGTGCTAGTATACCCCGGGGCCTATTT. This codes for CSASIPRGLF. The chain joins TRBV20-1 to TRBJ2-3, with D perhaps being TRBD1 or TRBD2 (5 bases each). The CDR3 has 10 residues. In germline, CDR1 is DFQATT, CDR2 SNEGSKA (reference sequence).

The chain couples TRBV6-5 to TRBJ2-2; no firm D call. This CDR3 region has 14 residues. Deletions cut 2 bases from V and 7 bases from J, with 11 bases between. Germline V gene sequence: CDR1 MNHEY, CDR2 SVGAGI. CDR3 loop: CASSYGLVDGELFF. The CDR3 region has the DNA TGTGCCAGCAGTTACGGGCTAGTGGACGGGGAGCTGTTTTTT.

The chain is built from TRBV7-2 and TRBJ2-3; possible D gene TRBD2, 5 bases. This CDR3 spans 15 amino acids. Germline V lookup: CDR1 SGHTA, CDR2 FQGNSA. Trimming pared 1 base from V and 6 bases from J, leaving 14 bases between. This CDR3 is CASSLVGRVLDTQYF. DNA of the CDR3: TGTGCCAGCAGCTTAGTAGGGCGGGTCTTGGATACGCAGTATTTT.

This chain links TRBV28 with TRBJ2-2; D uncertain. CDR1 is MDHEN, CDR2 SYDVKM, per germline. V lost 3 bases to trimming and J lost 1 base, with 9 bases between them. This CDR3 is built from 15 residues. The CDR3 coding sequence is TGTGCCAGCAGTTTTGGAAGACAGAACACCGGGGAGCTGTTTTTT. Its protein is CASSFGRQNTGELFF.

The V and J genes are TRBV30 and TRBJ2-6; the D gene is possibly TRBD2 (6 bases). Germline CDR1 reads GTSNPN; CDR2 reads SVGIG (reference sequence). Deletions cut 1 base from V and 4 bases from J, with 11 bases between. This CDR3 has 15 amino acids. CDR3 in DNA: TGTGCCTGGAGTGGGCGGGGTTACGGGGCCAACGTCCTGACTTTC. Its translation is CAWSGRGYGANVLTF.

The chain links TRBV7-9 to TRBJ2-5; 9 bases map to TRBD1. CDR3 length: 16 residues. Germline values: CDR1 SEHNR, CDR2 FQNEAQ (reference sequence). The V gene end was trimmed by 1 base and the J gene end by 5 bases; junction bases not matched to a gene: 8. This chain's CDR3 is CASSLGETGGGETQYF. DNA for the CDR3: TGTGCCAGCAGCTTAGGGGAGACAGGGGGTGGGGAGACCCAGTACTTC. Using reference TRBV7-9 and TRBJ2-5 for the parts outside the CDR3, the full variable domain is DTGVSQNPRHKITKRGQNVTFRCDPISEHNRLYWYRQTLGQGPEFLTYFQNEAQLEKSRLLSDRFSAERPKGSFSTLEIQRTEQGDSAMYLCASSLGETGGGETQYFGPGTRLLVL.

This chain's CDR3 is CASSPRVEADEQYF. CDR3 in DNA: TGTGCCAGCTCACCACGGGTAGAGGCGGACGAGCAGTACTTC. This sequence joins TRBV18 and TRBJ2-5; D remains ambiguous. The closer fit of TRBJ2-7 to the DNA end suggests the J call may be wrong. Germline CDR1 is KGHSH and CDR2 is LQKENI. The CDR3 length is 14 residues.

The chain joins TRBV5-1 to TRBJ2-5, with 7 bases matching TRBD2. CDR3 size: 14 residues. Germline CDR1 is SGHRS and CDR2 is YFSETQ. The V and J ends lost 4 bases and 7 bases, in that order; junction bases with no gene match: 10. The CDR3 loop is CASSNSGTITTQYF. Here the CDR3 DNA reads TGCGCCAGCAGCAACTCCGGGACTATCACGACCCAGTACTTC.

The count of this clone is one. The rearrangement uses TRBV28 and TRBJ2-3; D unresolved. The germline V and J ends were trimmed by 2 bases and 4 bases, with 13 bases remaining between them. Germline-derived CDR1 and CDR2 are MDHEN and SYDVKM. CDR3 length: 15 residues. The DNA for the CDR3 is TGTGCCAGCAGTTTAGGTGGGCACAATCCAGATACGCAGTATTTT. This translates into CASSLGGHNPDTQYF.

V and J are TRBV4-2 and TRBJ2-3, with 12 bases that match TRBD2. Germline loops: CDR1 LGHNA, CDR2 YNFKEQ. The V segment lost 1 base and the J segment 1 base; nucleotides outside the gene matches: 3. The length of the CDR3 is 17 residues. The CDR3 DNA reads TGTGCCAGCAGCCAAGCCTCTAGCGGGAGGGGCACAGATACGCAGTATTTT. It encodes CASSQASSGRGTDTQYF.

The V gene is TRBV6-5, the J gene TRBJ1-1; no firm D call. Germline values: CDR1 MNHEY, CDR2 SVGAGI. CDR3 size: 13 residues. Deletions cut 2 bases from V and 7 bases from J, with 11 bases between. The CDR3, as DNA: TGTGCCAGCAGTTACCAGGCCAGTGATGAAGCTTTCTTT. Translated, it gives CASSYQASDEAFF.

V usage is TRBV10-1 and J usage is TRBJ2-3, with TRBD2 identical over 7 bases. The ends lost 4 bases at V and 0 bases at J; junction bases unmatched: 7. The CDR3 totals 16 residues. Germline CDR1 reads WNHNN; CDR2 reads SYGVQD (reference sequence). CDR3 region: CASSGKRLASTDTQYF. The CDR3 nucleotides are TGCGCCAGCAGTGGGAAGAGACTAGCAAGCACAGATACGCAGTATTTT.

This clone was counted a single time. This sequence joins TRBV6-1 and TRBJ1-1; no firm D call. Germline V gene data show CDR1 as MNHNS and CDR2 as SASEGT. This CDR3 has 13 amino acids. The V and J ends lost 3 bases and 10 bases respectively, with 15 bases between them. The CDR3 here is CASSDPLAGGAFF. CDR3 DNA sequence: TGTGCCAGCAGTGACCCCTTGGCAGGTGGAGCTTTCTTT.